Given below is one T cell receptor (beta chain) in context. Antigen unknown. V lost 3 bases and J 0 bases, leaving 9 bases between the germline ends. This CDR3 has 13 residues. Germline V lookup: CDR1 SQVTM, CDR2 ANQGSEA. The source of the sample is a study of blood T cells in healthy people across ages. With each sample, at least 5.5 micrograms of total RNA were extracted. Primed by a sample-barcoded 5' primer and a J-beta primer mix, a second PCR proceeded for roughly 6 to 12 cycles. A 12-random-nucleotide template-switch adaptor tagged each cDNA molecule. TCRdb reanalysed the 5' RACE reads using MiXCR and keeps one entry per CDR3 protein. The table has about 720,000 distinct CDR3 sequences, around a fifth seen once; the top ten hold about 20%. Study-level findings and limits: Older age went with lower TCR beta diversity per million T cells, in a roughly linear way.

Sequenced sample: blood. The chain joins TRBV29-1 to TRBJ2-7, with D possibly TRBD2 on 5 matching bases. The receptor was derived from a man aged 70-80 years in good health. In DNA form, the CDR3 reads TGCAGCGTTGACTTTGGGAGCTCCTACGAGCAGTACTTC. Its protein product is CSVDFGSSYEQYF.